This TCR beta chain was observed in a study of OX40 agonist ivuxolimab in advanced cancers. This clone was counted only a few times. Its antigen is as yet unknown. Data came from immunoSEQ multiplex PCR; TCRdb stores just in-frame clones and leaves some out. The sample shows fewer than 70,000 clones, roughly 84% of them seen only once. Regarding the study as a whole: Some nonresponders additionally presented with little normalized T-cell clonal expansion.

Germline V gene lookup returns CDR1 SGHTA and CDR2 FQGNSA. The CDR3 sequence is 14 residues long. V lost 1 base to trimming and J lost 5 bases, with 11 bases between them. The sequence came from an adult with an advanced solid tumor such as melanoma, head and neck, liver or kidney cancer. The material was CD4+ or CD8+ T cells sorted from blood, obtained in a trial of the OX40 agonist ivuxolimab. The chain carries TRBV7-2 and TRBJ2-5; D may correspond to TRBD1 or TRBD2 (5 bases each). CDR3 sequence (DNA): TGTGCCAGCAGCTTAGACCAGGGCGGGGAGACCCAGTACTTC. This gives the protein CASSLDQGGETQYF.